This T cell receptor (beta chain) emerged from a study of shared clonotypes between healthy human individuals. The overall study: Donor composition was a couple of women and three men, aged 18 to 49.

Investigators spread the genomic DNA of each subset evenly over several immunoSEQ plates. Sequencing was performed with immunoSEQ multiplex PCR; in TCRdb, only in-frame clones are kept and a portion is missing. Here the sample spans approximately 2.5 million clones, more than 80% being singletons. General observations from the study: Rarefaction showed sorted-subset sequencing was incomplete despite large depth. Limitation of the genetic and exposure-history diversity represented came from the few donors.

The CDR3 sequence is 16 residues long. Germline CDR1 reads SGHKS; CDR2 reads YYEKEE (reference sequence). V was shortened by 1 base and J by 0 bases, with 11 bases between the two germline ends. This clone was counted between two and nine times. The antigen is undetermined. Sequencing was done on a sample of naive CD4+ T cells sorted from blood. Documented subset: CD45RA+ positively selected. The chain carries TRBV5-5 and TRBJ1-3; no clear D. The sequence was obtained from a man aged 18 to 35 in good health. As DNA, the CDR3 is TGTGCCAGCAGCTTGAACTACCTAGGCTCTGGAAACACCATATATTTT. As protein: CASSLNYLGSGNTIYF.